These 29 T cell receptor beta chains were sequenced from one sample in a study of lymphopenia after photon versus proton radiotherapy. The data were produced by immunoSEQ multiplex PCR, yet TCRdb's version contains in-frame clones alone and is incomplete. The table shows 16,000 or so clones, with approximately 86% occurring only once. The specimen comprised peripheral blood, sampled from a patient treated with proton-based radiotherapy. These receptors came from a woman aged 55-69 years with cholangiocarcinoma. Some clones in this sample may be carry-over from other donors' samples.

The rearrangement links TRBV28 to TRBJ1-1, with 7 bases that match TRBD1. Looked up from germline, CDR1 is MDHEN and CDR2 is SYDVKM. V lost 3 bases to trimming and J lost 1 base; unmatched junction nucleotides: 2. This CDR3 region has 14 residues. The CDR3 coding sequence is TGTGCCAGCAGTTTGGCAGGGGGGAACACTGAAGCTTTCTTT. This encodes CASSLAGGNTEAFF.

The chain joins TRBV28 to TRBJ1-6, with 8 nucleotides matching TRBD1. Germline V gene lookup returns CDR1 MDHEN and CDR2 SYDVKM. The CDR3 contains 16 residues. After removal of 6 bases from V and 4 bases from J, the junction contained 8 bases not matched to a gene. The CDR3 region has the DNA TGTGCCAGCAGGACCACCCGGGACAGGTATAATTCACCCCTCCACTTT. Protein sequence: CASRTTRDRYNSPLHF.

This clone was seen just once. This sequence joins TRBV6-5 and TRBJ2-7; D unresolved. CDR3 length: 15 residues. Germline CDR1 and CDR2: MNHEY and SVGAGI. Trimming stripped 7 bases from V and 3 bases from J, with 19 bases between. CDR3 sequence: CASTRGISDRYEQYF. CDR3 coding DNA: TGTGCCAGCACCCGAGGAATCTCCGATCGCTACGAGCAGTACTTC.

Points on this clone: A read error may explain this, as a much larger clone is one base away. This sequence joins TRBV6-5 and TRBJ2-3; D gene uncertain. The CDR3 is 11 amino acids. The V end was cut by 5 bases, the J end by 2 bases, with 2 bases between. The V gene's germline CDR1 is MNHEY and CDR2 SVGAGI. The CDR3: CASSDTDTQYF. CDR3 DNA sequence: TGTGCCAGCAGTGACACAGATACGCAGTATTTT.

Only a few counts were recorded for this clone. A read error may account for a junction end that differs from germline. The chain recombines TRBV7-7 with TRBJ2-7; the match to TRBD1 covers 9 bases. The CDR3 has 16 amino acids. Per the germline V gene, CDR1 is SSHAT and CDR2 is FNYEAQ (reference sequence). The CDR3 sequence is CASSPSGTGNSYEQYF. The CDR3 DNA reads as TGTGCTAGCAGCCCCTCCGGGACAGGGAACTCCTACGAGCAGTACTTC.

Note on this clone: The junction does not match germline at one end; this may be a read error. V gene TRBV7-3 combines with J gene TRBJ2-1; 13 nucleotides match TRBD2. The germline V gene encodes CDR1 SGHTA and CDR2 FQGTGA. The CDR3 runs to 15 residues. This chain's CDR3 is CASSVTSGGASEQFF. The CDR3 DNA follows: TGTGCCAGCAGCGTAACTAGCGGGGGGGCATCTGAGCAGTTCTTC.

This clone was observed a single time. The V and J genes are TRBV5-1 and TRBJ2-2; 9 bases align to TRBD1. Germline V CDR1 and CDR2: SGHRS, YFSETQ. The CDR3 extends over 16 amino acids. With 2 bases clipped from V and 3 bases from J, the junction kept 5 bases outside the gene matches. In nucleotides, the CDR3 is TGCGCCAGCAGCTTTCTCGACAGGGGGTACACCGGGGAGCTGTTTTTT. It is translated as CASSFLDRGYTGELFF.

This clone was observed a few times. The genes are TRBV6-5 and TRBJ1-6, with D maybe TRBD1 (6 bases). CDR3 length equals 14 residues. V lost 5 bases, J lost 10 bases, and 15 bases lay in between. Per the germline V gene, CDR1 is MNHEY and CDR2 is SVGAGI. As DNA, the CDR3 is TGTGCCAGCAGTCCGGGACATATGTGGTCACCCCTCCACTTT. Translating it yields CASSPGHMWSPLHF.

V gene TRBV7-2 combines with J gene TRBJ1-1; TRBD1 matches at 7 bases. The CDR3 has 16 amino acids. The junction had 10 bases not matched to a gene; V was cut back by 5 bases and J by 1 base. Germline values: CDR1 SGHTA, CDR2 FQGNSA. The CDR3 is CASSREGGRANTEAFF. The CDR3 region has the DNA TGTGCCAGCAGCCGGGAAGGGGGCAGAGCGAACACTGAAGCTTTCTTT.

CDR3 in DNA: TGTGCCAGTTCTCGGACAGAGCAGTCTTCCTACGAGCAGTACTTC. It codes for CASSRTEQSSYEQYF. The chain has TRBV2 and TRBJ2-7, with D perhaps TRBD1 (6 bases). This CDR3 contains 15 residues. From germline, CDR1 is SNHLY and CDR2 FYNNEI. V lost 9 bases, J lost 1 base, and 19 bases lay in between.

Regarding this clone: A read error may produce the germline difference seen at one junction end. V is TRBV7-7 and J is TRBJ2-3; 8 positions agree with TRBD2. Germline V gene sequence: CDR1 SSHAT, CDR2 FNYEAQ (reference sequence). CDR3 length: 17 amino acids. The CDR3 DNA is TGTGCTAGCAGCCCGGGACTAGGGGTTCGTAGCACAGATACGCAGTATTTT. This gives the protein CASSPGLGVRSTDTQYF. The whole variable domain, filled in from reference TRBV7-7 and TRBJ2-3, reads GAGVSQSPRYKVTKRGQDVTLRCDPISSHATLYWYQQALGQGPEFLTYFNYEAQPDKSGLPSDRFSAERPEGSISTLTIQRTEQRDSAMYRCASSPGLGVRSTDTQYFGPGTRLTVL.

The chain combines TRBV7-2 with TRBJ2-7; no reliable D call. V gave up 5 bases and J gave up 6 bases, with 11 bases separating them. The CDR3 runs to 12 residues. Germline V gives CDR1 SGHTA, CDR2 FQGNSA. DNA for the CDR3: TGTGCCAGCAGCGCCGGATTACTCGAGCAGTACTTC. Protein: CASSAGLLEQYF.

The CDR3 nucleotides read TGTGCCAGCAGCTTAGGTCCTAGCTTCAGCTCCTACGAGCAGTACTTC. Translated: CASSLGPSFSSYEQYF. The V gene is TRBV7-2, the J gene TRBJ2-7, with D maybe TRBD2 (5 bases). Trimming stripped 1 base from V and 0 bases from J, with 13 bases between. The CDR3 contains 16 residues. CDR1 is SGHTA, CDR2 FQGNSA, per germline.

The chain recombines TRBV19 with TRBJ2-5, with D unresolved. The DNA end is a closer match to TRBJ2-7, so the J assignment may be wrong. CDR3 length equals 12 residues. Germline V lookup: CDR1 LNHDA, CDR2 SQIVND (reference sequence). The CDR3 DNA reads TGTGCCAGTATCGGCCCATACGACGAGCAGTACTTC. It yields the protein CASIGPYDEQYF.

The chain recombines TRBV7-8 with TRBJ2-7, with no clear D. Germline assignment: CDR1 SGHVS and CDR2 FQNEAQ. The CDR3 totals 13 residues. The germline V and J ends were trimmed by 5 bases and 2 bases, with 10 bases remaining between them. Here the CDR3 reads CASSQGLAYEQYF. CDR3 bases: TGTGCCAGCAGCCAAGGGCTCGCCTACGAGCAGTACTTC.

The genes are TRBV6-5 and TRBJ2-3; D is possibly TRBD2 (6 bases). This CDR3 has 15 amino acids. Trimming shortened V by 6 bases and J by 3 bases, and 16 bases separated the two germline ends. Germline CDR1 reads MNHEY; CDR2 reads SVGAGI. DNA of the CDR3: TGTGCCAGCAGACGTACGGCAGGGAGGACAGATACGCAGTATTTT. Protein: CASRRTAGRTDTQYF.

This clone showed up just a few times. This chain's CDR3 is CASSLEGGSYTF. CDR3 sequence (DNA): TGTGCCAGCAGCTTGGAAGGGGGTAGCTACACCTTC. This chain connects TRBV5-6 to TRBJ1-2; weak D call: TRBD1 (6 bases). CDR1 SGHDT and CDR2 YYEEEE come from the germline V gene. The CDR3 loop spans 12 amino acids. Trimming took 0 bases from V and 9 from J, leaving 9 bases between them.

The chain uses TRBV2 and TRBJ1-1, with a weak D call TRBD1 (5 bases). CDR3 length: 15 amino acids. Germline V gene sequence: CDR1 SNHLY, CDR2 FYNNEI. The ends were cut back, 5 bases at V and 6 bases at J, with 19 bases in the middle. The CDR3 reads CASSLFGTPSAEAFF. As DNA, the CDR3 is TGTGCCAGCAGTTTATTTGGGACCCCCAGCGCTGAAGCTTTCTTT. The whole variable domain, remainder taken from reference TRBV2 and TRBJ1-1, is EPEVTQTPSHQVTQMGQEVILRCVPISNHLYFYWYRQILGQKVEFLVSFYNNEISEKSEIFDDQFSVERPDGSNFTLKIRSTKLEDSAMYFCASSLFGTPSAEAFFGQGTRLTVV.

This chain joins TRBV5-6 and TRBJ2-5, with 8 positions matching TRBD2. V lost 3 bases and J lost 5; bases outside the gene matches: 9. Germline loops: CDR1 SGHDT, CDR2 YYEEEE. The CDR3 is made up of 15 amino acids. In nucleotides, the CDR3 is TGTGCCAGCAGCTCGGTGGCGGGGGGCCGGGAGACCCAGTACTTC. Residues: CASSSVAGGRETQYF.

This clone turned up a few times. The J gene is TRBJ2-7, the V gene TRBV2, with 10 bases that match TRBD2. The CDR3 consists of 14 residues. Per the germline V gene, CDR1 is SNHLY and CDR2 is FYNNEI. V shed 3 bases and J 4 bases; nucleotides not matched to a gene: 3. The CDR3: CASSETTSGYEQYF. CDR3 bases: TGTGCCAGCAGTGAGACGACTAGCGGGTACGAGCAGTACTTC.

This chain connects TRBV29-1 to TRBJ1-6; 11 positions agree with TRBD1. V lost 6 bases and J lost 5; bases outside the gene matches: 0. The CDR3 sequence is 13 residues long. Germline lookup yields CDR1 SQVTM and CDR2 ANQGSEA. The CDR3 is CSVGQGDNSPLHF. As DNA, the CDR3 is TGCAGCGTGGGACAGGGGGATAATTCACCCCTCCACTTT.

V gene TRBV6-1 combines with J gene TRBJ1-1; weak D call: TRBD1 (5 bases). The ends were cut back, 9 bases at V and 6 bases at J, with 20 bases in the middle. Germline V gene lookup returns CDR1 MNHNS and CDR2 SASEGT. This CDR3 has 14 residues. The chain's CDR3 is CASSGQGWASEAFF. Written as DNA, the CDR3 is TGTGCCAGTAGCGGTCAGGGTTGGGCGTCTGAAGCTTTCTTT.

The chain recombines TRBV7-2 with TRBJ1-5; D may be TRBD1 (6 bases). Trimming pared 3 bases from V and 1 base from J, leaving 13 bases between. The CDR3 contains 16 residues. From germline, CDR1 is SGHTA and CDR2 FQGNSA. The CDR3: CASSLGGARSNQPQHF. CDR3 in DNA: TGTGCCAGCAGCTTGGGGGGGGCGCGGAGCAATCAGCCCCAGCATTTT.

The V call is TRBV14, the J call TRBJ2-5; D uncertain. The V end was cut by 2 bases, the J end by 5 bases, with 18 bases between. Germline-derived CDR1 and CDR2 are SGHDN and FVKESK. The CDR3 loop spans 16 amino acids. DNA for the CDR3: TGTGCCAGCAGCCAAAGGTTACCAAGCGTCTGGGAGACCCAGTACTTC. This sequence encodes CASSQRLPSVWETQYF.

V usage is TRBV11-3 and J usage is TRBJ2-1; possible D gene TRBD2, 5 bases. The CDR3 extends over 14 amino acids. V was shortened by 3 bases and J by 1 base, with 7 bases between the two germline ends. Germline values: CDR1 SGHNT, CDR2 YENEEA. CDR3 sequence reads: CASSFRGSYNEQFF. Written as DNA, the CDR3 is TGTGCCAGCAGCTTTCGAGGGTCCTACAATGAGCAGTTCTTC.

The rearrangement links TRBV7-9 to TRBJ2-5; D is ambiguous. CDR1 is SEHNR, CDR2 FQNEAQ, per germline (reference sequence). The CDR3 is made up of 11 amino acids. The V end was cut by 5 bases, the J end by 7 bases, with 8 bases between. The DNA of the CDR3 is TGTGCCAGCAGCCACCCGGGGACCCAGTACTTC. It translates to CASSHPGTQYF.

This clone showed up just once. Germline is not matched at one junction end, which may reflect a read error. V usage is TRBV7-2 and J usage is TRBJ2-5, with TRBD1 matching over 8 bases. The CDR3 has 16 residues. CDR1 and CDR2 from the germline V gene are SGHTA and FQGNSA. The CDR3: CASSLGQGRLGETQYF. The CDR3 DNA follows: TGTGCCAGCAGTTTAGGACAGGGAAGATTAGGAGAGACCCAGTACTTC. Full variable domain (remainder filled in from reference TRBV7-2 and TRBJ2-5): GAGVSQSPSNKVTEKGKDVELRCDPISGHTALYWYRQSLGQGLEFLIYFQGNSAPDKSGLPSDRFSAERTGGSVSTLTIQRTQQEDSAVYLCASSLGQGRLGETQYFGPGTRLLVL.

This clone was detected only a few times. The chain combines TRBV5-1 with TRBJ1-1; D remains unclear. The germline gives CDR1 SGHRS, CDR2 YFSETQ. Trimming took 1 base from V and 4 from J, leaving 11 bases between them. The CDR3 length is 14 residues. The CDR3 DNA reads TGCGCCAGCAGCTTGTTGTATCAGAGCACTGAAGCTTTCTTT. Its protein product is CASSLLYQSTEAFF.

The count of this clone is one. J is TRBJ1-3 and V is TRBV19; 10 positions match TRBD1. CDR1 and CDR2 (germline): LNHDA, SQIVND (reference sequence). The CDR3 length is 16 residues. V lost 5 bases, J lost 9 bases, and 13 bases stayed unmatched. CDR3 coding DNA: TGTGCCAGTAGTCCTTCGGGACAGGGGCGTCGGGCCACCATATATTTT. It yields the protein CASSPSGQGRRATIYF.